Listed below are T cell receptor beta chains from one sample, sequenced in a study of beta chain features in type 1 diabetes. TCRdb keeps only in-frame clones here, not all; method: immunoSEQ multiplex PCR. The sample carries 970,000 or so clones, roughly 17% recorded once. Sequencing used naive CD4+ T cells from blood. The receptors were sampled from a woman under 30 in good health. CDR3s include the opening cysteine and the closing phenylalanine or tryptophan. A D gene is named only where the DNA matches it firmly. Clone size appears in some rows only: once, few, many, or a class for an expanded clone.

size,D,V,J,CDR3,DNA
NA,NA,TRBV6-1,TRBJ2-3,CASSNSPLGDTQYF,TGTGCCAGCAGCAACAGCCCTCTTGGAGATACGCAGTATTTT
NA,NA,TRBV29-1,TRBJ2-1,CSVDSFGSSYNEQFF,TGCAGCGTTGATAGTTTTGGGAGCTCCTACAATGAGCAGTTCTTC
NA,TRBD2,TRBV9,TRBJ2-2,CASSTPSGRYTGELFF,TGTGCCAGCAGCACTCCTAGCGGGAGGTACACCGGGGAGCTGTTTTTT
few,TRBD1,TRBV5-4,TRBJ2-7,CASSGAQGVVEQYF,TGTGCCAGCAGCGGAGCCCAGGGGGTTGTCGAGCAGTACTTC
few,TRBD1,TRBV7-3,TRBJ1-5,CASSPDRNQPQHF,TGTGCCAGCAGCCCGGACAGGAATCAGCCCCAGCATTTT
few,TRBD2,TRBV7-8,TRBJ2-7,CASSFRLAANFSYEQYF,TGTGCCAGCAGCTTCCGTCTAGCGGCGAATTTCTCCTACGAGCAGTACTTC
NA,NA,TRBV28,TRBJ2-2,CASSSSPPFPGELFF,TGTGCCAGCAGTTCCTCCCCTCCTTTCCCCGGGGAGCTGTTTTTT
NA,NA,TRBV7-2,TRBJ2-1,CASSLEHGFEQFF,TGTGCCAGCAGCTTAGAACACGGGTTCGAGCAGTTCTTC
NA,TRBD1,TRBV9,TRBJ2-1,CASSVSRQGTYNEQFF,TGTGCCAGCAGCGTATCCAGACAGGGGACGTACAATGAGCAGTTCTTC
NA,NA,TRBV27,TRBJ2-3,CASSWTGGGDTQYF,TGTGCCAGCAGTTGGACGGGGGGCGGAGATACGCAGTATTTT
NA,NA,TRBV6-5,TRBJ2-7,CASGRQGKVLYEQYF,TGTGCCAGCGGCCGGCAGGGAAAGGTCCTCTACGAGCAGTACTTC
few,NA,TRBV2,TRBJ2-7,CASSLYEQYF,TGTGCCAGCAGTCTCTACGAGCAGTACTTC
NA,NA,TRBV28,TRBJ2-2,CASSSSGNTGELFF,TGTGCCAGCAGTTCTAGTGGGAACACCGGGGAGCTGTTTTTT
once,TRBD1,TRBV18,TRBJ2-7,CASSDGTGLHEQYF,TGTGCCAGCTCAGACGGGACAGGGCTCCACGAGCAGTACTTC
once,NA,TRBV6-1,TRBJ2-3,CASSTRGVGTDTQYF,TGTGCCAGCAGTACGAGGGGGGTGGGTACAGATACGCAGTATTTT
few,NA,TRBV6-5,TRBJ2-7,CASSYFSGSSYEQYF,TGTGCCAGCAGTTACTTTTCCGGGAGCTCCTACGAGCAGTACTTC
NA,NA,TRBV6-5,TRBJ2-2,CASTGGNTGELFF,TGTGCCAGCACTGGGGGGAACACCGGGGAGCTGTTTTTT
NA,TRBD2,TRBV19,TRBJ2-1,CASSRLAGGLGDEQFF,TGTGCCAGTAGTCGGTTAGCGGGAGGGCTGGGCGATGAGCAGTTCTTC
NA,NA,TRBV7-8,TRBJ2-2,CASSLDRIVSRELFF,TGTGCCAGCAGCTTAGACAGGATAGTATCCCGGGAGCTGTTTTTT
few,TRBD1,TRBV18,TRBJ1-4,CASSPRTGVDEKLFF,TGTGCCAGCTCACCTCGGACAGGGGTGGATGAAAAACTGTTTTTT
NA,TRBD2,TRBV7-2,TRBJ2-7,CASSLLPGGPLFEQYF,TGTGCCAGCAGCCTCCTTCCGGGAGGGCCACTTTTCGAGCAGTACTTC
few,TRBD2,TRBV6-5,TRBJ2-1,CASSYAGLALDEQFF,TGTGCCAGCAGTTACGCGGGACTAGCGTTAGATGAGCAGTTCTTC
few,NA,TRBV28,TRBJ2-5,CASSRRTQYF,TGTGCCAGCTCCCGGAGGACCCAGTACTTC
NA,NA,TRBV7-2,TRBJ1-1,CASSTQQGLNTEAFF,TGTGCCAGCAGCACTCAACAGGGCTTGAACACTGAAGCTTTCTTT
few,NA,TRBV2,TRBJ2-2,CASSEISSNTGELFF,TGTGCCAGCAGTGAAATATCCTCGAACACCGGGGAGCTGTTTTTT
NA,NA,TRBV2,TRBJ2-1,CASNTRLERGEQFF,TGTGCCAGCAATACCAGGCTAGAAAGGGGTGAGCAGTTCTTC
NA,NA,TRBV18,TRBJ2-5,CASSPSQETQYF,TGTGCCAGCTCACCATCACAAGAGACCCAGTACTTC
few,NA,TRBV5-1,TRBJ1-1,CASSWAGVVNTEAFF,TGCGCCAGCAGCTGGGCAGGGGTAGTGAACACTGAAGCTTTCTTT
few,NA,TRBV7-9,TRBJ2-1,CASSLGGRLEQFF,TGTGCCAGCAGCTTGGGTGGGAGACTTGAGCAGTTCTTC
NA,NA,TRBV7-9,TRBJ2-3,CASSLVTSTDTQYF,TGTGCCAGCAGCTTAGTCACTAGCACAGATACGCAGTATTTT
few,NA,TRBV11-1,TRBJ2-7,CASMRGPTYEQYF,TGTGCCAGCATGCGGGGGCCCACCTACGAGCAGTACTTC